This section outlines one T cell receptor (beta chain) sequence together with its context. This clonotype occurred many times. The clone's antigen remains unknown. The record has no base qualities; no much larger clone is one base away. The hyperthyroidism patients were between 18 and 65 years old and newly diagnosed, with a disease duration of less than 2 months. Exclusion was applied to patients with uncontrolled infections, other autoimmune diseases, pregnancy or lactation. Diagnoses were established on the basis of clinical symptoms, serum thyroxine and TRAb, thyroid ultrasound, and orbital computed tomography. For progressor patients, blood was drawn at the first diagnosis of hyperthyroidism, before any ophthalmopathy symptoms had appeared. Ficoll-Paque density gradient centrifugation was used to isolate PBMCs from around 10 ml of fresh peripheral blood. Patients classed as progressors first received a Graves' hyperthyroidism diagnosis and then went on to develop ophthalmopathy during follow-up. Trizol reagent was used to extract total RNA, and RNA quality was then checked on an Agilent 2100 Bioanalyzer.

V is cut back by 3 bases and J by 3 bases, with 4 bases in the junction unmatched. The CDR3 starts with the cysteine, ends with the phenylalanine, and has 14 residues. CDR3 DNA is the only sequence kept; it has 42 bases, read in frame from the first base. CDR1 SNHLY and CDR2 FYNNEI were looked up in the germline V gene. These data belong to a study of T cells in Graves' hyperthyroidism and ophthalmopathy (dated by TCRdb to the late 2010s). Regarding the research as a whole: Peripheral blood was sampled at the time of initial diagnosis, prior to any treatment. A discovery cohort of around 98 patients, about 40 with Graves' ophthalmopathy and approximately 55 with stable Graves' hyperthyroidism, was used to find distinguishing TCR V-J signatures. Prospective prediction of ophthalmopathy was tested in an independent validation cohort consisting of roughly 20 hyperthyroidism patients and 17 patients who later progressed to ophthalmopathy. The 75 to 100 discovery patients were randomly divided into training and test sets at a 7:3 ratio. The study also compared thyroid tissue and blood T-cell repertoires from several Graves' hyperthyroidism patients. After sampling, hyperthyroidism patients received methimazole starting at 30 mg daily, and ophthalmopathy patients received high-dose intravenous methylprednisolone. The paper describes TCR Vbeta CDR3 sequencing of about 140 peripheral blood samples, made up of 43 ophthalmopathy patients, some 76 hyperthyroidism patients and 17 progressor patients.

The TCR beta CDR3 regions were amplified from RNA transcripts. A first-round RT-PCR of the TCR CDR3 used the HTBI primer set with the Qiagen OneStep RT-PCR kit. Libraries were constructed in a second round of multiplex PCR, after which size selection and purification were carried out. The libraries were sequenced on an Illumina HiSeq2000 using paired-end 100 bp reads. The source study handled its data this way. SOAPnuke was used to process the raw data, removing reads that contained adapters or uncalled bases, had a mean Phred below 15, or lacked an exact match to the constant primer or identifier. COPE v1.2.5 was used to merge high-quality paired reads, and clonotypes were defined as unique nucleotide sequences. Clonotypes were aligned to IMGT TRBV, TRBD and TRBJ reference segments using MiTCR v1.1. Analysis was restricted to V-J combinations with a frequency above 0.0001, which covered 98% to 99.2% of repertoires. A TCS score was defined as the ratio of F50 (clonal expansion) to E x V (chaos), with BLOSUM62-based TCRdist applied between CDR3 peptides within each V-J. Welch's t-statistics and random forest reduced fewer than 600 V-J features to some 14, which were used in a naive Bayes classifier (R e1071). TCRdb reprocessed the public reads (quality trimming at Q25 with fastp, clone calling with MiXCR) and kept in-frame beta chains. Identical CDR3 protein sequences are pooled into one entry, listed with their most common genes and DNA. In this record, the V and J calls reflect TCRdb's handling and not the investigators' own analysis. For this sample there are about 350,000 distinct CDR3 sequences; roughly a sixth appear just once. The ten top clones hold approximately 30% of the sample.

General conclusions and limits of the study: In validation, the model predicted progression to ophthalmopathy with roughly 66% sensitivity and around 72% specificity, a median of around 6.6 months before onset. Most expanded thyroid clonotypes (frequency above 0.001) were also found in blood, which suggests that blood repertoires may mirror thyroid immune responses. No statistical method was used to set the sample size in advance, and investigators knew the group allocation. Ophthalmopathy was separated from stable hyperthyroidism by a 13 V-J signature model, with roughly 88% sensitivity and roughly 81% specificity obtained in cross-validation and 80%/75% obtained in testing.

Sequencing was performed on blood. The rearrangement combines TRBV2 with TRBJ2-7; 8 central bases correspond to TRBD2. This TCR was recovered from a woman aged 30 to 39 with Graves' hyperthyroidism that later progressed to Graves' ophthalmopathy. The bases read TGTGCCAGCAGTGATTTACTAGCGGACTACGAGCAGTACTTC. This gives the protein CASSDLLADYEQYF.